The rows below give T cell receptor beta chains drawn from one sample of a study of blood T cell repertoires in COVID-19. Assay: immunoSEQ multiplex PCR; the TCRdb copy retains only in-frame clones and omits some. The sample yields around 160,000 clones, roughly nine tenths seen once. The source material was peripheral blood. The origin of the receptors is a man between 18 and 29 years old with acute or convalescent COVID-19. The CDR3 runs from the conserved cysteine through the conserved F or W. The order of the fields is J gene, V gene, CDR3 protein.

J: TRBJ2-3
V: TRBV7-9
CDR3: CASSLRLAGGTDTQYF

J: TRBJ1-1
V: TRBV30
CDR3: CAWGLLNTEAFF

J: TRBJ2-1
V: TRBV9
CDR3: CASSVGRVRVNEQFF

J: TRBJ1-6
V: TRBV2
CDR3: CASKSESSYNSPLHF

J: TRBJ2-1
V: TRBV5-1
CDR3: CASSAGLAGGLFSSYNEQFF

J: TRBJ1-1
V: TRBV2
CDR3: CASAQIMNTEAFF

J: TRBJ2-7
V: TRBV2
CDR3: CAGSPISYEQYF

J: TRBJ2-7
V: TRBV23-1
CDR3: CASSQSVEGPAYEQYF

J: TRBJ1-3
V: TRBV3-1/TRBV3-2
CDR3: CASSQGDGNTIYF

J: TRBJ2-1
V: TRBV10-2
CDR3: CASSEGTGMYNEQFF

J: TRBJ2-1
V: TRBV6-1
CDR3: CASSEFGTGQFF

J: TRBJ2-5
V: TRBV28
CDR3: CASSLGYLGGSKETQYF

J: TRBJ2-7
V: TRBV6-5
CDR3: CASSQTSRNEQYF

J: TRBJ1-2
V: TRBV19
CDR3: CASSSGQEYGYTF

J: TRBJ2-1
V: TRBV19
CDR3: CASTPRYPSSYNEQFF

J: TRBJ2-4
V: TRBV4-1
CDR3: CASSQDAPSGVTKNIQYF

J: TRBJ1-3
V: TRBV9
CDR3: CASSFTGNSGNTIYF

J: TRBJ2-1
V: TRBV7-6
CDR3: CASALWTSGSYNEQFF

J: TRBJ1-4
V: TRBV30
CDR3: CAWNRDSFTNEKLFF

J: TRBJ1-5
V: TRBV11-3
CDR3: CASSSRHYSNQPQHF

J: TRBJ2-3
V: TRBV13
CDR3: CASSPGLAGGTDTQYF

J: TRBJ2-5
V: TRBV9
CDR3: CASSVGGSQETQYF

J: TRBJ1-5
V: TRBV18
CDR3: CASSRQYSNQPQHF

J: TRBJ2-5
V: TRBV29-1
CDR3: CSVEQINETQYF

J: TRBJ1-5
V: TRBV28
CDR3: CASSFLVQGNSNQPQHF

J: TRBJ2-3
V: TRBV7-8
CDR3: CASSMDEGTQYF

J: TRBJ1-4
V: TRBV7-3
CDR3: CASSLNWGQGARNEKLFF

J: TRBJ2-3
V: TRBV4-1
CDR3: CASSPQGGDTQYF

J: TRBJ1-2
V: TRBV6-4
CDR3: CASSDDWTNYGYTF

J: TRBJ2-2
V: TRBV7-9
CDR3: CASPAGAGVITGELFF

J: TRBJ2-3
V: TRBV7-8
CDR3: CASSLKLAGGYTDTQYF

J: TRBJ1-5
V: TRBV28
CDR3: CASSWDSRRNQPQHF

J: TRBJ1-5
V: TRBV19
CDR3: CASSIRRGYGPQPQHF

J: TRBJ1-3
V: TRBV19
CDR3: CASRVTGGSGNTIYF

J: TRBJ1-2
V: TRBV30
CDR3: CAWNSGTGNDYGYTF

J: TRBJ2-2
V: TRBV13
CDR3: CASSFFGGKPGELFF

J: TRBJ1-1
V: TRBV20-1
CDR3: CSASLGSKAFF

J: TRBJ1-2
V: TRBV19
CDR3: CASSSPGGTSFGYTF

J: TRBJ1-5
V: TRBV12-3/TRBV12-4
CDR3: CASSRKGVQPQHF

J: TRBJ2-1
V: TRBV9
CDR3: CASSYADRVGQFF